Detailed here is one TCR beta chain. Its target is not known. Per germline, CDR1 MNHEY and CDR2 SVGAGI. The CDR3 consists of 13 residues. V lost 2 bases and J lost 1, with 5 bases in between. The data belong to a study of cytomegalovirus exposure and HLA in healthy donors. Notes on the study in general: According to a subsequent analysis, TCR clusters from the first cohort were inclined to appear together in the roughly 120 validation repertoires.

Measured with immunoSEQ multiplex PCR; TCRdb has only the in-frame clones, and not every one. This table holds more than 150,000 clones, roughly four fifths found once. This receptor was identified in a woman aged 18-29 years in good health and CMV-seropositive. What was sequenced was PBMCs. The chain combines TRBV6-5 with TRBJ1-1; D call uncertain. Here the CDR3 reads CASSYAGNTEAFF. In nucleotides, the CDR3 is TGTGCCAGCAGTTACGCGGGGAACACTGAAGCTTTCTTT.